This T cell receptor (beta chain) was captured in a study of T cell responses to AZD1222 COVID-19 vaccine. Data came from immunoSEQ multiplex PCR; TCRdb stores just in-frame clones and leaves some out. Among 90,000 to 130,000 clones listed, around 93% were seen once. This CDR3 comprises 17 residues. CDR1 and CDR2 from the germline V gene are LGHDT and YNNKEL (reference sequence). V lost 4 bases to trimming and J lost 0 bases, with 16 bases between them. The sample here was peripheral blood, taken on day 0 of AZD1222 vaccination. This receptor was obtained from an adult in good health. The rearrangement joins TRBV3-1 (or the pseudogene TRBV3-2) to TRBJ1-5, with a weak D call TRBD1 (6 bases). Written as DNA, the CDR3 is TGTGCCAGCAGCCCTGGGGGGGCTTTTTATAGCAATCAGCCCCAGCATTTT. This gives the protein CASSPGGAFYSNQPQHF.